This TCR beta chain emerged from a study of cytomegalovirus exposure and HLA in healthy donors. As for the study in general: In terms of ancestry, the Caucasian-associated cluster contained 80% to 90% of the approximately 430 genotyped donors.

General study points: Later work found that TCR association rates differed between HLA loci; DRB1 had the most and HLA-C the fewest. Segments of the TCR beta V type were, in most cases, productive about 87% or about 30% of the time in an earlier analysis.

Healthy bone marrow donors supplied every sample. Germline lookup yields CDR1 MNHEY and CDR2 SVGAGI. The CDR3 covers 15 residues. Deletions cut 2 bases from V and 4 bases from J, with 14 bases between. About this clone: Its specificity is unknown.

The primer mix had 60 Vbeta and 13 Jbeta primers. TCRdb keeps only in-frame clones here, not all; method: immunoSEQ multiplex PCR. The profile covers a few hundred thousand clones, with over 65% appearing a single time and less than 20% taken by the ten largest. The sequenced sample was PBMCs. The source of this sequence is a man aged 40-50 years in good health and CMV-seronegative. The chain joins TRBV6-5 to TRBJ2-5; maybe TRBD1 (6 bases). The CDR3 DNA is TGTGCCAGCAGTTACGAACAGGGAAAATTAGAGACCCAGTACTTC. Its protein product is CASSYEQGKLETQYF.